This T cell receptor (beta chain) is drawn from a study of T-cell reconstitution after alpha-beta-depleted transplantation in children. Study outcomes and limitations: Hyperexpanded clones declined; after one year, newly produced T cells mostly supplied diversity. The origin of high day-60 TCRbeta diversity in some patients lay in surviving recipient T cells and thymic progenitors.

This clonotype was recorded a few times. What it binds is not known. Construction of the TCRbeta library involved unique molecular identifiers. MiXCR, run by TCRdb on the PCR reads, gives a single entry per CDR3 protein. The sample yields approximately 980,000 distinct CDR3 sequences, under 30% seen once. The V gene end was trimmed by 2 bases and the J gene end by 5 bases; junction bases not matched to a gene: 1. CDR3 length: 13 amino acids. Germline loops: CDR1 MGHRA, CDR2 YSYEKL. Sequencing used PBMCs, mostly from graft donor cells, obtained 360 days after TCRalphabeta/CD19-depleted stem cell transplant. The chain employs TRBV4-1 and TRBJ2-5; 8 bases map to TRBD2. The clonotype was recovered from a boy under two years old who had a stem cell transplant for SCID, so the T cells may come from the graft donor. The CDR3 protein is CASSQPSGETQYF. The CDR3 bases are TGCGCCAGCAGCCAACCTAGCGGGGAGACCCAGTACTTC.